This TCR beta chain came from a study of human CD4 T cells and Enterobacteriaceae. CFSE-low CD25+ ICOS+ proliferating activated T cells were FACS-sorted after 6-7 days. At a 2:1 ratio, CFSE-labeled memory CD4+ T cells were cultured with irradiated autologous monocytes pulsed with antigen. Sorting took every CD4+ cell except CD45RA+CCR7+CD95- naive cells, reaching over 95% purity. Sequencing used immunoSEQ multiplex PCR; TCRdb keeps in-frame clones, though not all of them. Of 500 to 650 clones listed, roughly 38% are singletons. This CDR3 comprises 16 residues. The germline V gene has CDR1 MGHRA and CDR2 YSYEKL. V lost 0 bases to trimming and J lost 9 bases, with 18 bases between them.

The J gene is TRBJ2-1, the V gene TRBV4-1; D not certain. The TCR originated in a human donor in good health. The sequenced material came from bacteria-reactive CD4+ T cells grown in culture. The subset was: CFSE-low proliferating memory CD4 T cells sorted after in vitro stimulation with a heat-inactivated bacterium or M. tuberculosis lysate. The CDR3 sequence: CASSQDPRPSPREQFF. The CDR3 DNA follows: TGCGCCAGCAGCCAAGATCCGAGACCATCCCCTCGTGAGCAGTTCTTC.